The next 2 T cell receptor beta chains were all read from a single sample in a study of blood T cell repertoires in COVID-19 (dated by TCRdb to 2020 to 2021). Library preparation was by the immunoSEQ multiplex PCR assay. TCRdb's version of the immuneACCESS table is confined to in-frame rearrangements and falls short of the full clone set. An unresolved V gene accounts for under half of the shortfall where checked; the remainder is of unknown origin. Here the sample has hundreds of thousands of clones; around four fifths occur a single time. Jointly, the top ten make up 15% to 20% of the sample. The sample consisted of peripheral blood. These receptors were collected from a woman older than 75 with active or convalescent COVID-19.

The rearrangement links TRBV3-1 (or the pseudogene TRBV3-2) to TRBJ2-2; TRBD2 agrees at 11 bases. Trimming cost V 3 bases and J 8 bases; bases outside gene matches: 5. The length of the CDR3 is 15 residues. From germline, CDR1 is LGHDT and CDR2 YNNKEL (reference sequence). The DNA for the CDR3 is TGTGCCAGCAGCCATAGCGGGAGGGCCAGTGGGGAGCTGTTTTTT. It specifies CASSHSGRASGELFF.

The chain joins TRBV5-1 to TRBJ1-1, with D perhaps TRBD1 (6 bases). V lost 2 bases, J lost 0 bases, and 8 bases lay in between. This CDR3 comprises 14 residues. Germline CDR1 SGHRS, CDR2 YFSETQ. CDR3 in DNA: TGCGCCAGCAGCTTCGACAGGCTGAACACTGAAGCTTTCTTT. This codes for CASSFDRLNTEAFF.